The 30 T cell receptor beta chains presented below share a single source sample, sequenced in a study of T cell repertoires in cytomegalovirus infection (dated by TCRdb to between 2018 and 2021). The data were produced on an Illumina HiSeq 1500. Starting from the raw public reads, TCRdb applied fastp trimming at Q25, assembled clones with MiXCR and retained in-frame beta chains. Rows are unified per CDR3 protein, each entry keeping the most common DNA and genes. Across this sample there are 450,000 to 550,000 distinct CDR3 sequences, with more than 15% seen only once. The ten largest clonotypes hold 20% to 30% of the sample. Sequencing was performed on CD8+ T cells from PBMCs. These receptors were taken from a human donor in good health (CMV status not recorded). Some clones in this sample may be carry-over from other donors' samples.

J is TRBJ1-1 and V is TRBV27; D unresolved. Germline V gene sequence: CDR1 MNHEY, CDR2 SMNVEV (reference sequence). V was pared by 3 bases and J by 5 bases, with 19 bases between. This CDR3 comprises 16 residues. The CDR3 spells CASSFSVGEVVTEAFF. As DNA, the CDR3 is TGTGCCAGCAGTTTTTCAGTGGGTGAAGTTGTTACTGAAGCTTTCTTT.

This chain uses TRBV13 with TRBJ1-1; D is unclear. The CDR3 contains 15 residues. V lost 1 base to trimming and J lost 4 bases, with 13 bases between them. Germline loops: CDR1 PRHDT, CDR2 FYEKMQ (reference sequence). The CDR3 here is CASSLVRAAGTEAFF. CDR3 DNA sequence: TGTGCCAGCAGCTTAGTGAGGGCAGCGGGCACTGAAGCTTTCTTT.

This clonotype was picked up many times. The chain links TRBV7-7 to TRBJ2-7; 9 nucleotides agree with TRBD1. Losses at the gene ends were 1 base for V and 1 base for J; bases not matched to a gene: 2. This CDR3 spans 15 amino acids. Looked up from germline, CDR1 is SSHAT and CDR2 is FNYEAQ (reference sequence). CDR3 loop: CASSLGTGASYEQYF. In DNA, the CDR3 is TGTGCCAGCAGCTTAGGGACAGGGGCTTCCTACGAGCAGTACTTC.

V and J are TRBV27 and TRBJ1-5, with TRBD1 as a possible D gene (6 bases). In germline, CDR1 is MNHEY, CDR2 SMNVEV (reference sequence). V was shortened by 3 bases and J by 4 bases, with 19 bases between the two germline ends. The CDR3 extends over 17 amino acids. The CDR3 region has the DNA TGTGCCAGCAGTTTCCGGTTCAAGGACAGACCAAATCAGCCCCAGCATTTT. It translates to CASSFRFKDRPNQPQHF.

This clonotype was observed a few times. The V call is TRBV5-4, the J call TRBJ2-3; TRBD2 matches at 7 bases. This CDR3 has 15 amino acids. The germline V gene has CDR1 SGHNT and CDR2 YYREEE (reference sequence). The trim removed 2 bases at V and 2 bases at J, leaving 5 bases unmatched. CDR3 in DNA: TGTGCCAGCAGCTTTAAGCGGGAATTCACAGATACGCAGTATTTT. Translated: CASSFKREFTDTQYF.

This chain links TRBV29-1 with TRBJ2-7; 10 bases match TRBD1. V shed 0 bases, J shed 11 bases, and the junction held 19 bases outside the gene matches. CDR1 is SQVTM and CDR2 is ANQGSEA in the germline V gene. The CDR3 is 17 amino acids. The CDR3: CSVEDYSNTGQGFDEYF. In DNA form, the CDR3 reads TGCAGCGTTGAAGATTACTCCAATACGGGACAGGGGTTCGATGAGTACTTC.

CDR3 coding DNA: TGCAGTGCTAGAGCCGGGGAGCTGTTTTTT. This codes for CSARAGELFF. This sequence joins TRBV20-1 and TRBJ2-2, with D hard to call. This CDR3 is 10 amino acids long. The germline V and J ends were trimmed by 1 base and 6 bases, with 0 bases remaining between them. Per germline, CDR1 DFQATT and CDR2 SNEGSKA (reference sequence).

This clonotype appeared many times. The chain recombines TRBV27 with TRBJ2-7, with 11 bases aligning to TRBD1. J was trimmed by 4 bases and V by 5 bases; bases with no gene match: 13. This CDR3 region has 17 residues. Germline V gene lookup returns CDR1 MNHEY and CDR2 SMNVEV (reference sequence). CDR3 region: CASSMRYLGQGAYEQYF. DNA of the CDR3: TGTGCCAGCAGTATGCGCTACCTCGGACAGGGGGCTTACGAGCAGTACTTC.

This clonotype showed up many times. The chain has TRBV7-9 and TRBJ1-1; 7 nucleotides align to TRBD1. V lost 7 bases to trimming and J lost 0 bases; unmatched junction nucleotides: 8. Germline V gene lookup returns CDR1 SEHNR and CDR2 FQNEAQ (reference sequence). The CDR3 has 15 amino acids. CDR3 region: CASKPPGQMNTEAFF. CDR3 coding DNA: TGTGCCAGCAAACCCCCGGGACAGATGAACACTGAAGCTTTCTTT.

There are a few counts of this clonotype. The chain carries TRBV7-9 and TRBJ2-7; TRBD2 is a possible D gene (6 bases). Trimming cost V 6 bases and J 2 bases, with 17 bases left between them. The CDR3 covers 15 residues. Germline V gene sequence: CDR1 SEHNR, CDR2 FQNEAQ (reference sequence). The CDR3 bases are TGTGCCAGCAGTCCTGAGGGACGGAGGGCCTACGAGCAGTACTTC. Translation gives CASSPEGRRAYEQYF. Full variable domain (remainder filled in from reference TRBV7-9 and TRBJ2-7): DTGVSQNPRHKITKRGQNVTFRCDPISEHNRLYWYRQTLGQGPEFLTYFQNEAQLEKSRLLSDRFSAERPKGSFSTLEIQRTEQGDSAMYLCASSPEGRRAYEQYFGPGTRLTVT.

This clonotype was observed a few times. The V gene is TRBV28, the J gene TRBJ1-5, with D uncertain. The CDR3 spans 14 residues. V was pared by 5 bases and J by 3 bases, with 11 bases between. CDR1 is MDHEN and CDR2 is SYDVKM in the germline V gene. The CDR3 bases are TGTGCCAGCAGTAAGCAGATAATCAATCAGCCCCAGCATTTT. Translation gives CASSKQIINQPQHF.

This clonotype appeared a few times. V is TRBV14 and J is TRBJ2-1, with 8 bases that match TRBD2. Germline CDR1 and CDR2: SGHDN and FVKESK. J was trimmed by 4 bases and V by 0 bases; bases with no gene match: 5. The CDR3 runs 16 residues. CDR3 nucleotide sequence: TGTGCCAGCAGCCAAGATAGGGCGGGAGGATACAATGAGCAGTTCTTC. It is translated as CASSQDRAGGYNEQFF.

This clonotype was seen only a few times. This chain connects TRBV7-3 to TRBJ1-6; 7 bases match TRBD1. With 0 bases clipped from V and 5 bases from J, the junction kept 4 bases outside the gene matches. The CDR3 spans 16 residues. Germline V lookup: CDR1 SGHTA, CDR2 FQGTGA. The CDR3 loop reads CASSLTRQGHNSPLHF. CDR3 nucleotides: TGTGCCAGCAGCTTAACCCGACAGGGCCATAATTCACCCCTCCACTTT.

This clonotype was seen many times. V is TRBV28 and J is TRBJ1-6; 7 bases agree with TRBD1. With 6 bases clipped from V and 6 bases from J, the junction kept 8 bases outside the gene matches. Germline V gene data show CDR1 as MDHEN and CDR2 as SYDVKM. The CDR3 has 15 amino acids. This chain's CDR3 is CASSPPGQLNSPLHF. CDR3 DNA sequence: TGTGCCAGCAGCCCTCCGGGACAGCTTAATTCACCCCTCCACTTT. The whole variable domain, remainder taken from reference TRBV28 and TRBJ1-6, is DVKVTQSSRYLVKRTGEKVFLECVQDMDHENMFWYRQDPGLGLRLIYFSYDVKMKEKGDIPEGYSVSREKKERFSLILESASTNQTSMYLCASSPPGQLNSPLHFGNGTRLTVT.

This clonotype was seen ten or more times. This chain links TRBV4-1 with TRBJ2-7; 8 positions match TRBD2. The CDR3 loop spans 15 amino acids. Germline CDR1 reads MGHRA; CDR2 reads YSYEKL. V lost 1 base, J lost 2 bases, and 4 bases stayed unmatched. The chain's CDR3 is CASSQAPAGAYEQYF. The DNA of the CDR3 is TGCGCCAGCAGCCAAGCGCCAGCGGGGGCCTACGAGCAGTACTTC.

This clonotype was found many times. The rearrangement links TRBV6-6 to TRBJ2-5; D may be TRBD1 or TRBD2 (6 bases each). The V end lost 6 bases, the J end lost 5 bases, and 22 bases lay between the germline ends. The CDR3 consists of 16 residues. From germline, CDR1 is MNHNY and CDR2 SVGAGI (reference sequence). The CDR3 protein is CASRGPVKGGLETQYF. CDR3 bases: TGTGCCAGCAGGGGCCCCGTGAAGGGGGGTCTCGAGACCCAGTACTTC.

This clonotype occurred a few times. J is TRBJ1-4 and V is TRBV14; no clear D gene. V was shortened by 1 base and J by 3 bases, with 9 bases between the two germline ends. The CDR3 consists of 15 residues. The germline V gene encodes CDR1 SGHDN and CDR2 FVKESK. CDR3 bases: TGTGCCAGCAGCCAAGCCTGGAGAGCTAATGAAAAACTGTTTTTT. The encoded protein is CASSQAWRANEKLFF.

The CDR3 loop reads CASSSGFPSYNEQFF. The CDR3 DNA sequence: TGTGCCAGCAGCTCGGGGTTTCCTTCCTACAATGAGCAGTTCTTC. The genes are TRBV7-9 and TRBJ2-1, with D possibly matching TRBD2 (5 bases). Germline values: CDR1 SEHNR, CDR2 FQNEAQ (reference sequence). The CDR3 is 15 amino acids. Trimming left V 4 bases short and J 1 base short, with 11 bases between.

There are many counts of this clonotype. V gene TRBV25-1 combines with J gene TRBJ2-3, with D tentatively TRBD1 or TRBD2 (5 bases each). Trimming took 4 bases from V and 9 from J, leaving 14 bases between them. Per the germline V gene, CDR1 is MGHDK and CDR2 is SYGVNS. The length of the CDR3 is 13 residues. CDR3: CASSATTEGTQYF. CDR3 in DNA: TGTGCCAGCAGTGCCACTACCGAGGGGACGCAGTATTTT.

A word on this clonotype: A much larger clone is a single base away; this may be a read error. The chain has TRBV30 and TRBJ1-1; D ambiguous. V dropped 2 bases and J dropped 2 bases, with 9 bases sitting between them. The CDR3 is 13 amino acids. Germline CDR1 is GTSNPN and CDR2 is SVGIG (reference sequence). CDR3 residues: CAWSPNRNTEAFF. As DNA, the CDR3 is TGTGCCTGGAGTCCGAACAGAAACACTGAAGCTTTCTTT.

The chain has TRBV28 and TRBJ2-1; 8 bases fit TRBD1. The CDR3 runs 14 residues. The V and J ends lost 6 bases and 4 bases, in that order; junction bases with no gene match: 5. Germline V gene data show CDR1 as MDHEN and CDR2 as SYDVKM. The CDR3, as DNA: TGTGCCAGCAGCATGAACAGGGGGTACAATGAGCAGTTCTTC. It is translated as CASSMNRGYNEQFF.

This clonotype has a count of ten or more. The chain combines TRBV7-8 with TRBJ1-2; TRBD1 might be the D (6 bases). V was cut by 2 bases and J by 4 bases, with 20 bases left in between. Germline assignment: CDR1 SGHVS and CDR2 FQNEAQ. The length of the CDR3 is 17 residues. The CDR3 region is CASSLRGEGPRFYGYTF. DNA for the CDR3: TGTGCCAGCAGCTTAAGGGGGGAGGGTCCCCGGTTCTATGGCTACACCTTC.

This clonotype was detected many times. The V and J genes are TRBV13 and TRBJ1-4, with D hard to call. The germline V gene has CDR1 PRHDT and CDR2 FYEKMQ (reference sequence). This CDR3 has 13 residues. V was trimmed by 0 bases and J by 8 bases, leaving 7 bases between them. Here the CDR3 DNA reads TGTGCCAGCAGCTTAGGAGGAGAAGAAAAACTGTTTTTT. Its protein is CASSLGGEEKLFF.

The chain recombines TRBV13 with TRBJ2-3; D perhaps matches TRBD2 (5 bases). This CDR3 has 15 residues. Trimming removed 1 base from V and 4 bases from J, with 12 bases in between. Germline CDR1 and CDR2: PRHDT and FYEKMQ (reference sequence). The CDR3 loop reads CASSLAGKGPDTQYF. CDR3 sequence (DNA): TGTGCCAGCAGCTTAGCGGGAAAAGGGCCAGATACGCAGTATTTT. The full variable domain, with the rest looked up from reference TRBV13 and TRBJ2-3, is AAGVIQSPRHLIKEKRETATLKCYPIPRHDTVYWYQQGPGQDPQFLISFYEKMQSDKGSIPDRFSAQQFSDYHSELNMSSLELGDSALYFCASSLAGKGPDTQYFGPGTRLTVL.

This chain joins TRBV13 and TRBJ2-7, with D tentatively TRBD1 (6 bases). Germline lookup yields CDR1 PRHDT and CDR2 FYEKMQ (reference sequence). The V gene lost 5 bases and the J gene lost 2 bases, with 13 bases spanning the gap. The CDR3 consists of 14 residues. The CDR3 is CASSPTGAPYEQYF. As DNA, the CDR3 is TGTGCCAGCAGCCCGACAGGAGCCCCCTACGAGCAGTACTTC.

The CDR3: CSASGGGGAWSFWGNEQFF. In DNA, the CDR3 is TGCAGTGCTAGCGGGGGAGGGGGGGCATGGAGTTTTTGGGGCAATGAGCAGTTCTTC. The rearrangement links TRBV20-1 to TRBJ2-1, with D possibly being TRBD2 (7 bases). The CDR3 has 19 residues. Trimming shortened V by 3 bases and J by 6 bases, and 30 bases separated the two germline ends. CDR1 and CDR2 from the germline V gene are DFQATT and SNEGSKA (reference sequence).

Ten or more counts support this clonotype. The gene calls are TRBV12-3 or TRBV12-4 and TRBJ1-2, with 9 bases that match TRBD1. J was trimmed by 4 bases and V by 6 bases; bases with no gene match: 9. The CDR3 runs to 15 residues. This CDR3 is CASRPPGQGTYGYTF. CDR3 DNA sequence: TGTGCCAGCAGGCCTCCGGGACAGGGAACCTATGGCTACACCTTC.

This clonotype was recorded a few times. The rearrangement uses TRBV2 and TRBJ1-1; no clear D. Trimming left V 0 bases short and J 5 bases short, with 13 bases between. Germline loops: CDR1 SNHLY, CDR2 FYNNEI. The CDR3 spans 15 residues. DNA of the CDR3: TGTGCCAGCAGTGAAGCGAGGACGGATCTTACTGAAGCTTTCTTT. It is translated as CASSEARTDLTEAFF.

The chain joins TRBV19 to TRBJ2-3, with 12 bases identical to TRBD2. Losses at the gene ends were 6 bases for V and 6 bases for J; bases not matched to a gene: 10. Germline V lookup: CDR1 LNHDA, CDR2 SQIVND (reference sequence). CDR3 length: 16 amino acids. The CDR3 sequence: CASRWSSGGAADTQYF. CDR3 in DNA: TGTGCCAGTAGGTGGTCTAGCGGGGGGGCCGCCGATACGCAGTATTTT.

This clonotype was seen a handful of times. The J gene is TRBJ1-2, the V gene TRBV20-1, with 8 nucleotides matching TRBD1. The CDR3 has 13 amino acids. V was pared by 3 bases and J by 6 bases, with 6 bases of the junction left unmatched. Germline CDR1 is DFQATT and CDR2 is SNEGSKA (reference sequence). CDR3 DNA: TGCAGTGCTAGGGACCGACAGGGGAATGGCTACACCTTC. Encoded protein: CSARDRQGNGYTF.